Listed below are T cell receptor beta chains from one sample, sequenced in a study of shared clonotypes between healthy human individuals. Profiling relied on immunoSEQ multiplex PCR, and the TCRdb table lists in-frame clones only, not all of them. The sample lists approximately 2.3 million clones, approximately 93% occurring once. The source material was naive CD4+ T cells from PBMCs. Receptors originate from a man between 18 and 29 years old in good health. Some clones in this sample may be carry-over from other donors' samples. CDR3s include the opening cysteine and the closing phenylalanine or tryptophan. D genes are given only for firm matches. Clone size is shown for a subset of rows, as once, few, many or a class of expanded clone.

TRBJ2-1	16	NA	TRBV4-3	NA	CASSQVVISSYNEQFF	TGCGCCAGCAGCCAAGTAGTCATAAGCTCCTACAATGAGCAGTTCTTC
TRBJ2-2	17	NA	TRBV27	NA	CASSGIGWERLTGELFF	TGTGCCAGCAGTGGGATAGGATGGGAGAGGCTCACCGGGGAGCTGTTTTTT
TRBJ1-5	13	few	TRBV19	NA	CASRGQPGQPQHF	TGTGCCAGTAGGGGACAACCCGGTCAGCCCCAGCATTTT
TRBJ2-7	12	NA	TRBV28	NA	CASSVGAYEQYF	TGTGCCAGCTCAGTCGGGGCCTACGAGCAGTACTTC
TRBJ2-7	13	NA	TRBV27	NA	CASSPNSGYEQYF	TGTGCCAGCAGTCCGAATTCAGGGTACGAGCAGTACTTC
TRBJ2-5	16	NA	TRBV9	TRBD2	CASSARTSGAGETQYF	TGTGCCAGCAGCGCCAGGACTAGCGGGGCGGGGGAGACCCAGTACTTC
TRBJ2-6	17	NA	TRBV19	TRBD1	CASKAGQGNSGANVLTF	TGTGCCAGCAAAGCGGGACAGGGTAACTCTGGGGCCAACGTCCTGACTTTC
TRBJ1-1	16	NA	TRBV29-1	TRBD1	CSVGEKGGQLNTEAFF	TGCAGCGTTGGGGAGAAAGGGGGACAGCTGAACACTGAAGCTTTCTTT
TRBJ2-7	13	NA	TRBV30	NA	CAWSVSAGYEQYF	TGTGCCTGGAGTGTAAGTGCCGGGTACGAGCAGTACTTC
TRBJ2-3	14	NA	TRBV7-2	NA	CASSLAGGTDTQYF	TGTGCCAGCAGCTTAGCGGGAGGCACAGATACGCAGTATTTT
TRBJ2-3	17	NA	TRBV4-2	NA	CASSQSSSSGPPDTQYF	TGTGCCAGCAGCCAAAGCTCATCTTCCGGGCCCCCCGATACGCAGTATTTT
TRBJ1-4	19	NA	TRBV7-2	NA	CASRPDVTGGLTTNEKLFF	TGTGCCAGCAGGCCAGATGTGACAGGCGGCCTAACAACTAATGAAAAACTGTTTTTT
TRBJ2-3	17	NA	TRBV5-1	TRBD2	CASSLGAAAGGTDTQYF	TGCGCCAGCAGCTTGGGGGCCGCGGCGGGAGGCACAGATACGCAGTATTTT
TRBJ1-2	14	NA	TRBV7-2	TRBD1	CARHGTGGNYGYTF	TGTGCCAGACATGGGACAGGGGGGAACTATGGCTACACCTTC
TRBJ1-4	14	NA	TRBV6-5	NA	CASSRTHQGEKLFF	TGTGCCAGCAGCAGGACTCACCAAGGTGAAAAACTGTTTTTT
TRBJ1-3	14	NA	TRBV7-9	NA	CASSSRTVGNTIYF	TGTGCCAGCAGCTCACGGACAGTTGGAAACACCATATATTTT
TRBJ1-4	16	NA	TRBV6-1	NA	CASSGRPDSGNEKLFF	TGTGCCAGCAGTGGTCGTCCCGACAGTGGCAATGAAAAACTGTTTTTT
TRBJ1-5	15	once	TRBV7-9	TRBD1	CASSLGAGGSQPQHF	TGTGCCAGCAGCTTAGGGGCAGGGGGGAGCCAGCCCCAGCATTTT
TRBJ2-1	13	NA	TRBV6-5	NA	CASSYVTAAEQFF	TGTGCCAGCAGTTACGTGACCGCTGCGGAGCAGTTCTTC
TRBJ2-7	14	NA	TRBV5-1	TRBD2	CASRRTSGAYEQYF	TGCGCCAGCAGGCGGACTAGCGGGGCCTACGAGCAGTACTTC
TRBJ1-4	15	NA	TRBV18	NA	CASSPENRANEKLFF	TGTGCCAGCTCACCAGAGAACAGGGCTAATGAAAAACTGTTTTTT
TRBJ1-3	15	NA	TRBV11-2	NA	CASSTRQAAGNTIYF	TGTGCCAGCAGCACTAGACAGGCGGCGGGAAACACCATATATTTT
TRBJ2-3	15	NA	TRBV25-1	TRBD1	CASSEGGQGTDTQYF	TGTGCCAGCAGTGAAGGGGGACAGGGGACAGATACGCAGTATTTT
TRBJ1-3	15	once	TRBV7-2	NA	CASSSQRRSGNTIYF	TGTGCCAGCAGCTCCCAAAGGAGATCTGGAAACACCATATATTTT
TRBJ2-1	12	NA	TRBV6-5	NA	CASVARGHEQFF	TGTGCCAGCGTAGCCCGGGGCCATGAGCAGTTCTTC
TRBJ1-5	14	NA	TRBV5-1	TRBD1	CASSITGDGQPQHF	TGCGCCAGCAGCATAACAGGGGATGGTCAGCCCCAGCATTTT
TRBJ2-1	15	NA	TRBV7-3	TRBD1	CASSPQGTGENEQFF	TGTGCCAGCAGCCCTCAGGGGACAGGGGAAAATGAGCAGTTCTTC
TRBJ2-7	13	NA	TRBV7-9	TRBD1	CASSEGQDYEQYF	TGTGCCAGCAGTGAGGGACAGGACTACGAGCAGTACTTC
TRBJ1-5	14	NA	TRBV6-5	NA	CASTSGRGNQPQHF	TGTGCCAGCACCAGCGGACGGGGAAATCAGCCCCAGCATTTT
TRBJ2-7	17	NA	TRBV12-1	NA	CASSQNRGEGKSDEQYF	TGTGCCAGCAGCCAGAACAGGGGTGAGGGGAAGTCTGACGAGCAGTACTTC
TRBJ2-7	15	NA	TRBV7-9	TRBD1	CASSLGQGGSYEQYF	TGTGCCAGCAGCTTGGGACAGGGAGGGTCCTACGAGCAGTACTTC
TRBJ2-7	15	NA	TRBV2	TRBD2	CASSERGRALWVQYF	TGTGCCAGCAGTGAACGCGGGAGGGCCCTCTGGGTGCAGTACTTC
TRBJ1-4	16	NA	TRBV9	NA	CASRPTPRDLNEKLFF	TGTGCCAGCAGACCGACCCCGCGGGACCTCAATGAAAAACTGTTTTTT
TRBJ1-4	11	few	TRBV7-9	NA	CASSTGEKLFF	TGTGCCAGCAGCACTGGTGAAAAACTGTTTTTT
TRBJ1-1	13	once	TRBV28	NA	CARRDSMFTEAFF	TGTGCCAGGAGAGACAGCATGTTCACTGAAGCTTTCTTT
TRBJ1-1	10	NA	TRBV20-1	NA	CSANRDIPFF	TGCAGTGCTAACCGGGACATCCCTTTCTTT
TRBJ1-5	14	once	TRBV2	NA	CASRPFGAYQPQHF	TGTGCCAGCAGGCCATTCGGGGCCTATCAGCCCCAGCATTTT
TRBJ2-1	15	NA	TRBV5-1	TRBD2	CASSLGVTSGNEQFF	TGCGCCAGCAGCTTGGGGGTGACTAGCGGGAATGAGCAGTTCTTC
TRBJ2-1	15	NA	TRBV5-1	TRBD2	CASSLVAGGPNEQFF	TGCGCCAGCAGCTTGGTAGCGGGAGGGCCCAATGAGCAGTTCTTC
TRBJ2-7	14	NA	TRBV6-8	TRBD2	CASSRTSGRCEQYF	TGTGCCAGCAGCAGGACTAGCGGGAGATGTGAGCAGTACTTC
TRBJ2-1	16	NA	TRBV7-8	TRBD2	CASSSRLAGGPNEQFF	TGTGCCAGCAGCTCGAGACTAGCGGGAGGGCCAAATGAGCAGTTCTTC
TRBJ2-7	14	NA	TRBV6-5	NA	CASRPGISSYEQYF	TGTGCCAGCAGACCAGGGATTAGCTCCTACGAGCAGTACTTC
TRBJ2-7	15	NA	TRBV2	NA	CASSEEARMLYEQYF	TGTGCCAGCAGTGAAGAGGCTAGAATGCTGTACGAGCAGTACTTC
TRBJ2-7	20	NA	TRBV6-1	NA	CASSEPPGAGKTGSLYEQYF	TGTGCCAGCAGTGAACCGCCCGGGGCAGGGAAAACGGGATCCCTCTACGAGCAGTACTTC
TRBJ2-7	15	NA	TRBV7-3	TRBD1	CASSVAGTGGYEQYF	TGTGCCAGCAGCGTCGCCGGGACAGGGGGCTACGAGCAGTACTTC
TRBJ1-4	14	NA	TRBV30	NA	CAWSRAGSNEKLFF	TGTGCCTGGAGTCGGGCGGGATCTAATGAAAAACTGTTTTTT